This T cell receptor (beta chain) was recorded in a study of blood T cell repertoires in COVID-19. Here immunoSEQ multiplex PCR was the method, and the copy in TCRdb shows in-frame clones only, minus some. The table includes 100,000 or so clones, over 75% detected once. This clone was detected once. Per the germline V gene, CDR1 is SGHTA and CDR2 is FQGTGA. The CDR3 length is 13 residues. Between the trimmed V and J ends, which lost 5 bases and 4 bases, there was a span of 9 bases. The receptor was derived from a man in his sixties or seventies with active or convalescent COVID-19. Source material: peripheral blood. The chain couples TRBV7-3 to TRBJ1-5; D ambiguous. The DNA of the CDR3 is TGTGCCAGCAGCGAGACAAGTAATCAGCCCCAGCATTTT. Protein product: CASSETSNQPQHF. The full variable domain, completed using reference TRBV7-3 and TRBJ1-5, is GAGVSQTPSNKVTEKGKYVELRCDPISGHTALYWYRQSLGQGPEFLIYFQGTGAADDSGLPNDRFFAVRPEGSVSTLKIQRTERGDSAVYLCASSETSNQPQHFGDGTRLSIL.